This is a list of T cell receptor beta chains from one sample in a study of technical replicates of blood from a handful of donors. Repertoires were generated with immunoSEQ multiplex PCR, while TCRdb's copy carries only in-frame clones and drops some. The sample lists 50,000 or so clones; about 93% were seen once. Sample: PBMCs. Receptor source: a human donor in good health. Some clones in this sample may be carry-over from other donors' samples. The CDR3 runs from the conserved cysteine through the conserved F or W. A D gene is named only where the DNA matches it firmly. Only part of the rows carry a size: once, few, many, or a class if the clone is expanded.

v_gene: TRBV7-2
abundance: NA
d_gene: NA
j_gene: TRBJ2-7
CDR3nt: TGTGCCAGCAGCTTTCGGGACATCTCCTACGAGCAGTACTTC
CDR3aa: CASSFRDISYEQYF

v_gene: TRBV5-1
abundance: NA
d_gene: NA
j_gene: TRBJ2-1
CDR3nt: TGCGCCAGCAGCCCCCAAGCGGGTGATCCCTACAATGAGCAGTTCTTC
CDR3aa: CASSPQAGDPYNEQFF

v_gene: TRBV29-1
abundance: NA
d_gene: NA
j_gene: TRBJ2-6
CDR3nt: TGCAGCGTTGGGGGAATACAGGGATCTGGGGCCAACGTCCTGACTTTC
CDR3aa: CSVGGIQGSGANVLTF

v_gene: TRBV4-2
abundance: NA
d_gene: TRBD2
j_gene: TRBJ2-3
CDR3nt: TGTGCCAGCAGCCAAGATAAAGGCGGGGGTGTAGATACGCAGTATTTT
CDR3aa: CASSQDKGGGVDTQYF

v_gene: TRBV23-1
abundance: NA
d_gene: NA
j_gene: TRBJ1-1
CDR3nt: TGCGCCAGCAGTCTCCGGGAATCGGACACTGAAGCTTTCTTT
CDR3aa: CASSLRESDTEAFF

v_gene: TRBV7-6
abundance: NA
d_gene: TRBD2
j_gene: TRBJ2-7
CDR3nt: TGTGCCAGCAGCTTAGGTAGCGGGACTCCCTACGAGCAGTACTTC
CDR3aa: CASSLGSGTPYEQYF

v_gene: TRBV4-2
abundance: NA
d_gene: TRBD2
j_gene: TRBJ2-1
CDR3nt: TGTGCCAGCAGCAAGGGGATGACTAGCGGGACCAACTACAATGAGCAGTTCTTC
CDR3aa: CASSKGMTSGTNYNEQFF

v_gene: TRBV19
abundance: NA
d_gene: NA
j_gene: TRBJ1-2
CDR3nt: TGTGCCAGTAGTATACGCGCTTCGACAGAGAACTATGGCTACACCTTC
CDR3aa: CASSIRASTENYGYTF

v_gene: TRBV6-5
abundance: NA
d_gene: TRBD2
j_gene: TRBJ2-3
CDR3nt: TGTGCCAGCACCCTTTTAGCGGGAGTAGCAGATACGCAGTATTTT
CDR3aa: CASTLLAGVADTQYF

v_gene: TRBV10-3
abundance: NA
d_gene: NA
j_gene: TRBJ1-6
CDR3nt: TGTGCCATCAGGCTGTCAGACGAGGGCTCACCCCTCCACTTT
CDR3aa: CAIRLSDEGSPLHF

v_gene: TRBV11-2
abundance: NA
d_gene: NA
j_gene: TRBJ2-3
CDR3nt: TGTGCCAGCAGCCGGGGGTGGGCAGATACGCAGTATTTT
CDR3aa: CASSRGWADTQYF

v_gene: TRBV7-3
abundance: once
d_gene: NA
j_gene: TRBJ2-6
CDR3nt: TGTGCCAGTGGACAGATTAACTCTGGGGCCAACGTCCTGACTTTC
CDR3aa: CASGQINSGANVLTF

v_gene: TRBV7-9
abundance: few
d_gene: NA
j_gene: TRBJ1-1
CDR3nt: TGTGCCAGCAGCTTATGGACAGTCACTGAAGCTTTCTTT
CDR3aa: CASSLWTVTEAFF

v_gene: TRBV19
abundance: NA
d_gene: TRBD1
j_gene: TRBJ1-1
CDR3nt: TGTGCCAGTAGTACCCCACAGGGGGCGCTGACTGAAGCTTTCTTT
CDR3aa: CASSTPQGALTEAFF

v_gene: TRBV7-9
abundance: once
d_gene: TRBD1
j_gene: TRBJ2-1
CDR3nt: TGTGCCAGCAGCCGCCTCTCTGACAGGGTCAATGAGCAGTTCTTC
CDR3aa: CASSRLSDRVNEQFF

v_gene: TRBV7-6
abundance: NA
d_gene: TRBD2
j_gene: TRBJ2-1
CDR3nt: TGTGCCAGCAGCCAAGGGACTAGCGGGACCAATGAGCAGTTCTTC
CDR3aa: CASSQGTSGTNEQFF

v_gene: TRBV30
abundance: few
d_gene: NA
j_gene: TRBJ1-1
CDR3nt: TGTGCCTGGAGTCTGAACATGAACACTGAAGCTTTCTTT
CDR3aa: CAWSLNMNTEAFF

v_gene: TRBV5-4
abundance: NA
d_gene: NA
j_gene: TRBJ2-7
CDR3nt: TGTGCCAGCAGTCTGATTGGTCGCGGAGAGCAGTACTTC
CDR3aa: CASSLIGRGEQYF

v_gene: TRBV10-3
abundance: NA
d_gene: NA
j_gene: TRBJ2-2
CDR3nt: TGTGCCATCAGTGCTCGTAGCACCGGGGAGCTGTTTTTT
CDR3aa: CAISARSTGELFF

v_gene: TRBV7-9
abundance: NA
d_gene: TRBD1
j_gene: TRBJ1-2
CDR3nt: TGTGCCAGCAGCTTAGGAGGGGACAGAGCTAACTATGGCTACACCTTC
CDR3aa: CASSLGGDRANYGYTF

v_gene: TRBV5-1
abundance: NA
d_gene: NA
j_gene: TRBJ1-1
CDR3nt: TGCGCCAGCAGCTTGCGTCAGGGAGGCACTGAAGCTTTCTTT
CDR3aa: CASSLRQGGTEAFF

v_gene: TRBV11-2
abundance: NA
d_gene: TRBD1
j_gene: TRBJ1-4
CDR3nt: TGTGCCAGCAGCTGGACGACAGGGGTTGGATGGAGTGAAAAACTGTTTTTT
CDR3aa: CASSWTTGVGWSEKLFF

v_gene: TRBV5-1
abundance: NA
d_gene: NA
j_gene: TRBJ1-5
CDR3nt: TGCGCCAGCAGCTTGACGGTTGCCAATCAGCCCCAGCATTTT
CDR3aa: CASSLTVANQPQHF

v_gene: TRBV29-1
abundance: NA
d_gene: TRBD1
j_gene: TRBJ1-2
CDR3nt: TGCAGCGTTGAAGGGGACAGGCGCTACACCTTC
CDR3aa: CSVEGDRRYTF

v_gene: TRBV4-1
abundance: NA
d_gene: NA
j_gene: TRBJ2-5
CDR3nt: TGCGCCAGCAGCCACCAGGGGACAGAGACCCAGTACTTC
CDR3aa: CASSHQGTETQYF

v_gene: TRBV30
abundance: NA
d_gene: TRBD1
j_gene: TRBJ2-4
CDR3nt: TGTGCCTGGAGTGTCGACAGGGGGACTGTTTTAGCCAAAAACATTCAGTACTTC
CDR3aa: CAWSVDRGTVLAKNIQYF

v_gene: TRBV4-2
abundance: NA
d_gene: NA
j_gene: TRBJ2-7
CDR3nt: TGTGCCAGCAGCCAAGATCGAGGCAGACCCTCCTACGAGCAGTACTTC
CDR3aa: CASSQDRGRPSYEQYF

v_gene: TRBV5-4
abundance: few
d_gene: TRBD1
j_gene: TRBJ2-2
CDR3nt: TGTGCCACCAGGACAGGGGTTGGCGGGGAGCTGTTTTTT
CDR3aa: CATRTGVGGELFF

v_gene: TRBV10-3
abundance: NA
d_gene: TRBD1
j_gene: TRBJ1-1
CDR3nt: TGTGCCATCAGTGTTGGGCAGGGGGCTGTATGGACTGAAGCTTTCTTT
CDR3aa: CAISVGQGAVWTEAFF

v_gene: TRBV15
abundance: NA
d_gene: NA
j_gene: TRBJ2-7
CDR3nt: TGTGCCACCAGCAGAGTGGGGACCTCCGGGGGCGAGCAGTACTTC
CDR3aa: CATSRVGTSGGEQYF

v_gene: TRBV13
abundance: NA
d_gene: TRBD1
j_gene: TRBJ1-6
CDR3nt: TGTGCCAGAGGACAGGGGGGTCCCCCGAGTTCACCCCTCCACTTT
CDR3aa: CARGQGGPPSSPLHF